This T cell receptor beta chain was found in a study of cytomegalovirus exposure and HLA in healthy donors (dated by TCRdb to about 2017). A note on the overall study: An earlier analysis of approximately 640 of the donors reported about 250 Gb of sequence data and around 110 million unique TCR beta sequences from about 179 million T cells. To predict cytomegalovirus infection status, the study brought together high-throughput TCR immunosequencing, statistical association of individual TCRs with disease status, and machine learning. To study patterns of TCR occurrence, a later analysis re-analyzed previously published TCR beta repertoires from 666 donors and added high-resolution HLA genotyping. The study was designed to test whether signatures of past pathogen exposure could be identified by cataloging public T cell receptors. Across roughly 420 genotyped donors of the cohort, an average of about 240,000 unique TCR beta nucleotide sequences per donor were sequenced, and roughly a sixth of those sequences were non-productive. Donor age, sex, ethnicity and CMV serostatus were compiled together with the repertoire data. Rather than using new phenotypic data, the later analysis identified candidate immune exposures from TCR beta sequences and from how often those sequences occurred across donors. An earlier analysis of around 640 of the donors used high-throughput TCR beta sequencing to judge whether each TCR beta V gene segment behaved as functional or pseudogenic. Of the roughly 400 genotyped donors, roughly 80% were placed in the genetic ancestry cluster associated with self-reported Caucasian donors. A later genetic analysis took genome-wide SNP genotypes for 398 of the 666 donors and used that subset as a discovery cohort. All discovery cohort repertoires had been generated on a single sequencing platform. Both class I and class II loci were covered by HLA typing, at four-digit resolution. Roughly 310 gigabases of sequencing data and tens of millions of unique TCR sequences were included in an early release covering under 650 HLA-typed donors. The study used immunosequencing to profile the T cell repertoires of several hundred subjects and linked those repertoires to cytomegalovirus serostatus. The number of donors typed differed by locus, with 629-630 for A, B, C, DRB1 and DQB1, roughly 520 for DQA1, approximately 580 for DPA1, and around 430 for DPB1. Along with the 666-subject first cohort, a separate validation cohort of roughly 110 different subjects was used. Because of strong linkage in the cohort, roughly five DR-DQ haplotypes were treated as single units for association and clustering.

In total, roughly 670 healthy bone marrow donors made up the cohort. All cohort members were sampled while nominally healthy, although unrecorded immune exposures were likely present. The donor was CMV seropositive and was included in the group of 289 seropositive cohort members. A peripheral blood sample was provided by each donor, and peripheral blood mononuclear cells were used for TCR beta sequencing. The Qiagen DNeasy Blood Extraction Kit was used to extract genomic DNA from the blood cell samples. As concerns this clone: Its recognized antigen is unknown. Base-call qualities are not available, and no considerably larger clone is one nucleotide away.

Results the study describes overall, beyond this receptor: Most TCR sequences were observed very rarely across donors, whereas some public TCRs were present in many individuals. Cytomegalovirus status was reported to be diagnosed by the classifier with high specificity and sensitivity in both the original and validation cohorts. Sequencing depth was assumed to be roughly uniform across donors in the presence/absence analyses, though that assumption may not hold. Because HLA typing was missing for some donors at each locus, association tests included only the typed subset. In vitro tests confirmed that three of the cytomegalovirus-associated TCR beta chains recognize cytomegalovirus antigens. Strong co-occurrence of HLA alleles, especially DR and DQ, made assigning TCR associations to individual alleles difficult. Because counts were too low, roughly 18 rarely observed V segments, including chromosome 9 orphons, were left out of the earlier analysis of 587 of the donors. Linkage disequilibrium might explain the correlated functional status among segregating V segments, but an unknown experimental factor could not be ruled out. For the cohort, immune exposure information was limited to CMV serostatus. The study gave a list of over 150 TCR beta chains associated with cytomegalovirus. Several of the top co-occurrence clusters appeared to be linked to parvovirus B19, influenza, CMV and Epstein-Barr virus, according to a later analysis. In a later genetic analysis, fewer N-insertions in productive TCRs were reported among donors in an Asian-associated ancestry cluster than the roughly 700-donor mean. An earlier analysis of around 600 of the donors showed that most TCR beta V segments appeared in productive rearrangements either about 90% or about 30% of the time, which broadly matched IMGT annotations. According to a later analysis, most CMV-associated TCR beta chains appeared to be HLA-restricted, and the HLA associations seemed to be driven largely by CMV exposure. The authors suggested that the approach could potentially be extended to other disease states and immunological phenotypes. In this cohort, only TCR beta chains were sequenced, and detectable features were limited by the absence of alpha or paired-chain data. An association between a missense DCLRE1C variant and V-gene and J-gene trimming of TCR beta chains was found in a later genetic analysis and replicated in an independent cohort. In a later analysis, the rate of TCR association differed among HLA loci, with DRB1 alleles having the most associated TCRs and HLA-C alleles having the fewest. A further reported finding was that TCR beta sequences accurately predicted the HLA-A and HLA-B alleles for most subjects in the first cohort. In a later analysis, over 15,000 TCR beta sequences were associated with specific HLA alleles at a false discovery rate of 0.05. Because the 87-base-pair reads could not distinguish some IMGT-functional V segments, including TRBV6-2 and TRBV6-3, those segments were excluded. A later analysis found that HLA-associated TCR beta chains were more clonally expanded and had lower generation probabilities than equally common non-associated chains. The sequencing pipeline was judged likely to have produced a cluster of highly shared sequence variants as a technical artifact.

Spanning cysteine to phenylalanine, the CDR3 consists of 13 amino acids. Kept here is only the CDR3 DNA, which spans 39 bases and is read in frame from base 1. At the junction V is shortened by 5 bases and J by 6 bases, with 12 bases in between. CDR1 is given as MNHEY and CDR2 as SVGAGI, both from the germline V gene. To prepare the library, the immunoSEQ multiplex PCR assay was applied. The multiplex PCR relied on a mix of 60 forward primers for TCR Vbeta segments and 13 reverse primers for TCR Jbeta segments. The CDR3 region of rearranged TCR beta genes was amplified from genomic DNA by a multiplex PCR assay. Amplified TCR beta libraries were sequenced as 87-base-pair reads on the Illumina HiSeq System. On the study's bioinformatics: In a later analysis, around 80 million unique TCR beta chains were counted across the roughly 700 repertoires, and roughly 11 million of these chains were shared by at least two donors. A nearest-neighbor algorithm error-corrected the raw reads and collapsed the reads into unique sequences, merging closely related sequences to remove PCR and sequencing errors. To assign V, D and J gene segments, CDR3 sequences were aligned to IMGT reference sequences. For a sequence to be retained, at least a six-nucleotide match to both a V gene segment and a J gene segment was required. Rearrangements were classified as productive when the CDR3 lacked stop codons and remained in frame with V and J, and all other rearrangements were classified as non-productive. CDR3 was defined by IMGT convention, running from the second conserved V-encoded cysteine to the conserved J-encoded phenylalanine. Sequences without an unambiguous match to a single V gene segment were excluded from the earlier analysis of approximately 560 of the donors. An earlier analysis of several hundred of the donors classified V segments as functional when productive rearrangements were above 56.7% and as segregating when the standard deviation between donors was above 5%. To diagnose cytomegalovirus status from the catalog of TCR beta chain sequences, a statistical classification framework was built. V and J gene assignment, in a later analysis, came from comparing TCR nucleotide sequences with IMGT/GENE-DB human TR gene sequences. The TCRdist pipeline was used in a later analysis to assign CDR3 sequences and most-parsimonious VDJ recombination scenarios. A later analysis defined each TCR beta chain by its CDR3 amino acid sequence plus V-gene family, and excluded reads lacking a unique V-gene family. To address suspected cross-contamination and a sequencing artifact, a later analysis removed a few hundred highly shared, low-generation-probability nucleotide sequences. In a later analysis, a clonal expansion index was calculated for each public chain from normalized within-repertoire ranks of inferred template counts. In a later analysis, generation probabilities were computed using a VDJ recombination model fitted to out-of-frame rearrangements, and the results were checked against IGoR. In a later analysis, TCR-TCR, TCR-HLA and TCR-CMV co-occurrence was scored with hypergeometric tests, and a repertoire-size bias correction was applied to TCR pairs. A later analysis estimated false discovery rates by permuting HLA or CMV assignments 20 times. In a later analysis, co-occurring TCRs were grouped using DBSCAN, and TCRdist sequence similarity was added for clustering within HLA-allele-positive subsets. Co-occurrence clustering excluded repertoires with fewer than 30,000 or more than 120,000 public chains, plus five with anomalous nucleotide sharing. In TCRdb, the immuneACCESS table is reduced to in-frame sequences with V and J assigned. These tables do not hold every clone; where another copy was compared, an unresolved V gene accounts for under half, and the others remain unexplained. From that table come the V and J calls and clone size; the DNA was used to work out D and trimming. The sample records about 85,000 clones, over 70% of which are singletons. The ten largest clones represent 23% of the sample.

The chain employs TRBV6-5 and TRBJ2-3; the D gene is perhaps TRBD2, from 6 matching bases. This receptor was taken from a woman between 50 and 59 years old in good health and CMV-seropositive. The specimen was PBMCs. The CDR3 protein: CASSGGTWDTQYF. The sequenced DNA: TGTGCCAGCAGTGGCGGGACCTGGGATACGCAGTATTTT.